A single sample is the source of the 25 T cell receptor beta chains below, sequenced in a study of T cell responses to AZD1222 COVID-19 vaccine. Clones were read by immunoSEQ multiplex PCR, and TCRdb kept only the in-frame ones, dropping some. The table records 130,000 to 150,000 clones, over 85% of them present only once. Sequencing was performed on peripheral blood, taken 28 days after the second AZD1222 dose. The receptors shown here come from an adult who received the AZD1222 COVID-19 vaccine.

The V call is TRBV5-4, the J call TRBJ2-3; D could derive from TRBD1 or TRBD2 (5 bases each). This CDR3 is 15 amino acids long. Deletions cut 3 bases from V and 2 bases from J, with 13 bases between. Per germline, CDR1 SGHNT and CDR2 YYREEE (reference sequence). The CDR3 bases are TGTGCCAGCAGCTCATCGGGACCGCACACAGATACGCAGTATTTT. Translation gives CASSSSGPHTDTQYF.

The V call is TRBV11-2, the J call TRBJ1-6; D call uncertain. This CDR3 is 15 amino acids long. V shed 4 bases and J shed 8 bases, with 15 bases lying between them. The germline CDR1 and CDR2 sequences are SGHAT and FQNNGV. The CDR3 DNA sequence: TGTGCCAGCAGCTCCAGGACCCTCCGGTATTCACCCCTCCACTTT. The encoded protein is CASSSRTLRYSPLHF.

The chain employs TRBV30 and TRBJ2-3, with D perhaps matching TRBD2 (6 bases). V shed 5 bases and J shed 3 bases, with 15 bases lying between them. The CDR3 spans 14 residues. Germline assignment: CDR1 GTSNPN and CDR2 SVGIG (reference sequence). CDR3 nucleotide sequence: TGTGCCTGGGGAATGGAGGGAGGTACAGATACGCAGTATTTT. This codes for CAWGMEGGTDTQYF.

J is TRBJ2-4 and V is TRBV30; 9 bases fit TRBD2. Per germline, CDR1 GTSNPN and CDR2 SVGIG (reference sequence). The CDR3 sequence is 18 residues long. V gave up 0 bases and J gave up 0 bases; unmatched junction bases: 9. In DNA, the CDR3 is TGTGCCTGGAGTGTAGAGCGGGGGGATCTTGAAGCCAAAAACATTCAGTACTTC. This codes for CAWSVERGDLEAKNIQYF.

This clone appeared once. This chain connects TRBV2 to TRBJ2-1, with D possibly TRBD1 on 6 matching bases. The germline CDR1 and CDR2 sequences are SNHLY and FYNNEI. V lost 4 bases and J 5 bases, leaving 9 bases between the germline ends. The CDR3 totals 13 residues. CDR3 sequence: CASSGQVHNEQFF. The CDR3 DNA reads TGTGCCAGCAGTGGACAGGTACACAATGAGCAGTTCTTC.

There are a few counts of this clone. The chain is built from TRBV6-2 or TRBV6-3 and TRBJ2-3; 12 bases line up with TRBD2. This CDR3 has 18 amino acids. Germline V gene lookup returns CDR1 MNHEY and CDR2 SVGEGT. V was pared by 3 bases and J by 0 bases, with 7 bases of the junction left unmatched. The CDR3 region is CASSYASGRVSSTDTQYF. The DNA for the CDR3 is TGTGCCAGCAGTTATGCTAGCGGGAGGGTTAGCAGCACAGATACGCAGTATTTT.

The chain couples TRBV10-3 to TRBJ2-7; TRBD2 agrees at 9 bases. This CDR3 spans 15 amino acids. Losses at the gene ends were 3 bases for V and 4 bases for J; bases not matched to a gene: 7. CDR1 is ENHRY, CDR2 SYGVKD, per germline. This CDR3 reads CAISDAGGTGYEQYF. In DNA form, the CDR3 reads TGTGCCATCAGTGACGCGGGAGGGACTGGTTACGAGCAGTACTTC.

Only one count was recorded for this clone. The chain joins TRBV7-9 to TRBJ2-3; D not resolved. The CDR3 extends over 14 amino acids. V shed 0 bases and J shed 5 bases, with 9 bases lying between them. The germline CDR1 and CDR2 sequences are SEHNR and FQNEAQ (reference sequence). In nucleotides, the CDR3 is TGTGCCAGCAGCTTAGCCGTATCTGAAGATACGCAGTATTTT. Translated, it gives CASSLAVSEDTQYF.

The J gene is TRBJ2-4, the V gene TRBV18, with 8 positions matching TRBD2. CDR1 and CDR2 from the germline V gene are KGHSH and LQKENI. There are 15 residues in the CDR3. V lost 4 bases and J lost 7; bases outside the gene matches: 9. The CDR3 DNA sequence: TGTGCCAGCTCACGCCCCCGGGGGGGAAGGAACATTCAGTACTTC. This encodes CASSRPRGGRNIQYF.

V and J are TRBV18 and TRBJ1-1, with TRBD1 identical over 7 bases. The germline gives CDR1 KGHSH, CDR2 LQKENI. The CDR3 is 14 amino acids. Trimming cost V 2 bases and J 5 bases; bases outside gene matches: 5. The CDR3 loop is CASSPRSGGTEAFF. In DNA form, the CDR3 reads TGTGCCAGCTCACCAAGATCAGGGGGGACTGAAGCTTTCTTT. Filled out from reference TRBV18 and TRBJ1-1, the complete variable domain reads NAGVMQNPRHLVRRRGQEARLRCSPMKGHSHVYWYRQLPEEGLKFMVYLQKENIIDESGMPKERFSAEFPKEGPSILRIQQVVRGDSAAYFCASSPRSGGTEAFFGQGTRLTVV.

The CDR3 is CAWSLTTDTQYF. The DNA of the CDR3 is TGTGCCTGGAGCCTGACCACCGATACGCAGTATTTT. The chain is built from TRBV30 and TRBJ2-3, with unresolved D. The CDR3 has 12 amino acids. Germline V gene sequence: CDR1 GTSNPN, CDR2 SVGIG (reference sequence). Trimming pared 3 bases from V and 6 bases from J, leaving 10 bases between.

The V call is TRBV19, the J call TRBJ2-7; maybe TRBD2 (5 bases). The CDR3 has 15 amino acids. Trimming removed 6 bases from V and 6 bases from J, with 21 bases in between. CDR1 is LNHDA, CDR2 SQIVND, per germline (reference sequence). CDR3 bases: TGTGCCAGTAGGGCCCTAGGGTCGGAGGTTGGCGAGCAGTACTTC. This gives the protein CASRALGSEVGEQYF.

This clone turned up a few times. V and J are TRBV4-3 and TRBJ2-7; TRBD2 matches at 9 bases. The length of the CDR3 is 18 residues. Germline lookup yields CDR1 LGHNA and CDR2 YSLEER. With V trimmed by 0 bases and J by 3 bases, 12 bases remained unmatched. CDR3 nucleotides: TGCGCCAGCAGCCAAGAGACTGGCGAGACTAGCGGCGTCTACGAGCAGTACTTC. It is translated as CASSQETGETSGVYEQYF.

CDR3 in amino acids: CASSSLDWGNQPQHF. The CDR3 nucleotides are TGTGCCAGCAGCTCGTTGGATTGGGGGAATCAGCCCCAGCATTTT. The chain is built from TRBV11-2 and TRBJ1-5; D is possibly TRBD1 (5 bases). This CDR3 comprises 15 residues. The V and J ends lost 4 bases and 4 bases respectively, with 14 bases between them. Germline V CDR1 and CDR2: SGHAT, FQNNGV.

The genes are TRBV10-1 and TRBJ1-4, with D perhaps TRBD1 (6 bases). The CDR3 is 17 amino acids. Germline values: CDR1 WNHNN, CDR2 SYGVQD (reference sequence). Trimming left V 5 bases short and J 0 bases short, with 16 bases between. The CDR3 nucleotides are TGCGCCAGCAGTAAAACCAGGGGAGGGTCAACTAATGAAAAACTGTTTTTT. Amino acids: CASSKTRGGSTNEKLFF.

This chain uses TRBV7-2 with TRBJ2-7, with D tentatively TRBD2 (5 bases). The length of the CDR3 is 12 residues. V lost 8 bases and J lost 2, with 10 bases in between. Per germline, CDR1 SGHTA and CDR2 FQGNSA. The CDR3 here is CASEGAPYEQYF. As DNA, the CDR3 is TGTGCCAGCGAGGGCGCGCCCTACGAGCAGTACTTC. Full variable domain (remainder filled in from reference TRBV7-2 and TRBJ2-7): GAGVSQSPSNKVTEKGKDVELRCDPISGHTALYWYRQSLGQGLEFLIYFQGNSAPDKSGLPSDRFSAERTGGSVSTLTIQRTQQEDSAVYLCASEGAPYEQYFGPGTRLTVT.

The chain recombines TRBV19 with TRBJ2-1; 10 bases agree with TRBD2. Trimming at V came to 6 bases and at J to 4 bases, leaving 6 bases not matched to a gene. Germline values: CDR1 LNHDA, CDR2 SQIVND (reference sequence). The CDR3 length is 15 residues. As DNA, the CDR3 is TGTGCCAGTAGGCCCGGACTAGCGGATTACAATGAGCAGTTCTTC. The encoded protein is CASRPGLADYNEQFF.

The rearrangement joins TRBV19 to TRBJ2-1; D is uncertain. From germline, CDR1 is LNHDA and CDR2 SQIVND (reference sequence). This CDR3 spans 15 amino acids. Trimming took off 6 bases at V and 2 bases at J, with 14 bases between the two ends. The CDR3 DNA reads as TGTGCCAGTAGCCTTGGTGGCTATACCTACAATGAGCAGTTCTTC. Residues: CASSLGGYTYNEQFF.

This clone has only one observation. The chain couples TRBV10-3 to TRBJ2-7; 8 nucleotides line up with TRBD1. The length of the CDR3 is 15 residues. In germline, CDR1 is ENHRY, CDR2 SYGVKD. V shed 3 bases, J shed 0 bases, and the junction held 4 bases outside the gene matches. The CDR3, as DNA: TGTGCCATCAGTGACAGGGGGCGAGTCTCCTACGAGCAGTACTTC. This translates into CAISDRGRVSYEQYF.

This sequence joins TRBV6-5 and TRBJ2-1; D may be TRBD1 (5 bases). CDR3 length: 15 amino acids. Germline CDR1 MNHEY, CDR2 SVGAGI. Deletions cut 6 bases from V and 4 bases from J, with 16 bases between. The DNA for the CDR3 is TGTGCCAGCAGAAGCAGAGGACACCTTTACAATGAGCAGTTCTTC. Amino acids: CASRSRGHLYNEQFF.

Here the CDR3 DNA reads TGTGCCAGCAGCCAAGGGGTAAGCGGCAATGAGCAGTTCTTC. Amino acid sequence: CASSQGVSGNEQFF. The chain combines TRBV3-1 (or the pseudogene TRBV3-2) with TRBJ2-1; possibly TRBD2 for D (5 bases). The CDR3 extends over 14 amino acids. V gave up 1 base and J gave up 6 bases, with 10 bases separating them. CDR1 is LGHDT, CDR2 YNNKEL, per germline (reference sequence).

This clone has more than one count but fewer than ten. The V call is TRBV15, the J call TRBJ1-4; 8 bases line up with TRBD1. V gave up 0 bases and J gave up 7 bases; unmatched junction bases: 13. This CDR3 is 18 amino acids long. The germline V gene has CDR1 LNHNV and CDR2 YYDKDF (reference sequence). The CDR3 DNA follows: TGTGCCACCAGCAGAGACCGGACAGGGCCCATCATAGGTGAAAAACTGTTTTTT. Amino acids: CATSRDRTGPIIGEKLFF.

V gene TRBV30 combines with J gene TRBJ2-7; tentative D call: TRBD1 (6 bases). This CDR3 region has 15 residues. With 3 bases removed from V and 0 bases from J, the gap between germline ends came to 15 bases. Germline CDR1 GTSNPN, CDR2 SVGIG (reference sequence). CDR3 coding DNA: TGTGCCTGGAGAGATATACAGGGATTCTCCTACGAGCAGTACTTC. Translating gives CAWRDIQGFSYEQYF.

The chain uses TRBV28 and TRBJ2-1; no clear D gene. V was pared by 6 bases and J by 0 bases, with 15 bases between. Germline loops: CDR1 MDHEN, CDR2 SYDVKM. The CDR3 is 16 amino acids. The CDR3 nucleotides read TGTGCCAGCAGCAAAAGACCGGGCAGCTCCTACAATGAGCAGTTCTTC. This encodes CASSKRPGSSYNEQFF.

The chain couples TRBV27 to TRBJ2-2; no clear D. This CDR3 contains 17 residues. Germline CDR1 reads MNHEY; CDR2 reads SMNVEV (reference sequence). V shed 0 bases and J shed 0 bases, with 11 bases lying between them. The CDR3 nucleotides read TGTGCCAGCAGTTTATCGCAGACTTATTCGAACACCGGGGAGCTGTTTTTT. Protein: CASSLSQTYSNTGELFF.